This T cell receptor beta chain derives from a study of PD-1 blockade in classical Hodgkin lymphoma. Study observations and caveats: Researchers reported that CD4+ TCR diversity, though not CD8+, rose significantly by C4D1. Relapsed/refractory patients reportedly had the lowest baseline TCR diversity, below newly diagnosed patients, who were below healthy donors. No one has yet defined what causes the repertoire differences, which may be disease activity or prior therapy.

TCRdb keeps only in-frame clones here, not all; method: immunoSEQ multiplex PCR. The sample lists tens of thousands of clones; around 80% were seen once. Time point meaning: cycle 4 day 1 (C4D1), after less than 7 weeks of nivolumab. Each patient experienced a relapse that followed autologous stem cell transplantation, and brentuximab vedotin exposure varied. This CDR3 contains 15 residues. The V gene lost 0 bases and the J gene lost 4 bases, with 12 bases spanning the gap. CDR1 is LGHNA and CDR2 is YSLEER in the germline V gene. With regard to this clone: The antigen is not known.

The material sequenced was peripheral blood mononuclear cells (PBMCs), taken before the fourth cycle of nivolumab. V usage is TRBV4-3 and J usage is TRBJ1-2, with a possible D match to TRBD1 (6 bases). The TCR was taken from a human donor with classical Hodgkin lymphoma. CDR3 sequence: CASSQEFQGFYGYTF. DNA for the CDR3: TGCGCCAGCAGCCAAGAATTTCAGGGGTTCTATGGCTACACCTTC.